The 27 T cell receptor beta chains given below trace back to one sample, sequenced in a study of Tregs in tolerant kidney transplant recipients. Related graft donors supplied nonmyeloablative bone marrow transplants, and mixed chimerism was transient. The repertoire was sequenced with immunoSEQ multiplex PCR; TCRdb's copy has only in-frame clones and lacks some. Its listing shows 9,000 to 13,000 clones. The sample was CD8+ T cells from blood (PBMCs), taken 24 months after the transplant. The receptors shown here come from a human patient who received a combined kidney and bone marrow transplant. Part of the T cell pool may stem from the graft donor.

In the case of this clone: The read comes to an end 3 residues before the CDR3 does, leaving the germline J gene to fill in the end. The chain links TRBV27 to TRBJ1-4; 8 bases are a match to TRBD1. In germline, CDR1 is MNHEY, CDR2 SMNVEV (reference sequence). CDR3 length: 16 residues. J lost 4 bases, V lost 5 bases, and 9 bases had no gene match. The CDR3 spells CASSALGTGLNEKLFF. Incomplete CDR3 DNA: TGTGCCAGCAGTGCATTGGGGACAGGTCTTAATGAAAAA.

Remarks on this clone: The CDR3 end falls 3 residues outside the read, so it is completed with the germline J gene. The gene calls are TRBV7-9 and TRBJ1-1; no clear D. The CDR3 extends over 15 amino acids. The germline V gene encodes CDR1 SEHNR and CDR2 FQNEAQ (reference sequence). V lost 3 bases and J lost 0, with 11 bases in between. The part of the CDR3 DNA that was read is TGTGCCAGCAGCTTCGTTGCCGGGGTGAACACTGAA. Translation: CASSFVAGVNTE. The whole CDR3 region reads CASSFVAGVNTEAFF.

About this clone: With the read ending 3 residues before the CDR3 end, the germline J gene is used to fill in that end. This chain uses TRBV2 with TRBJ2-5; the D is unclear. The CDR3 has 11 amino acids. Germline values: CDR1 SNHLY, CDR2 FYNNEI. V shed 6 bases and J shed 0 bases, with 2 bases lying between them. CDR3 loop: CASSYQETQYF. The covered CDR3 bases are TGTGCCAGCAGCTACCAAGAGACC. The whole variable domain, remainder taken from reference TRBV2 and TRBJ2-5, is EPEVTQTPSHQVTQMGQEVILRCVPISNHLYFYWYRQILGQKVEFLVSFYNNEISEKSEIFDDQFSVERPDGSNFTLKIRSTKLEDSAMYFCASSYQETQYFGPGTRLLVL.

Concerning this clone itself: Sequencing ends 3 residues short of the CDR3 end; the germline J gene provides the rest. V gene TRBV7-9 combines with J gene TRBJ1-4; no reliable D call. The ends were cut back, 0 bases at V and 4 bases at J, with 9 bases in the middle. This CDR3 region has 15 residues. CDR1 and CDR2 (germline): SEHNR, FQNEAQ (reference sequence). The CDR3 protein is CASSLAPAVNEKLFF. The covered CDR3 bases are TGTGCCAGCAGCTTAGCGCCGGCGGTTAATGAAAAA.

About this clone: The CDR3 extends 3 residues past the end of the read, so its final part is completed from the germline J gene. V gene TRBV7-3 combines with J gene TRBJ2-3, with 10 nucleotides matching TRBD2. The CDR3 totals 14 residues. The V and J ends lost 4 bases and 4 bases, in that order; junction bases with no gene match: 2. In germline, CDR1 is SGHTA, CDR2 FQGTGA. The CDR3 spells CASSSSGSSDTQYF. The CDR3 bases that were read are TGTGCCAGCAGCTCTAGCGGGAGCTCAGATACG.

As concerns this clone: The CDR3 end falls 3 residues outside the read, so it is completed with the germline J gene. The V call is TRBV7-6, the J call TRBJ2-7; maybe TRBD2 (6 bases). Germline CDR1 is SGHVS and CDR2 is FNYEAQ. The V and J ends lost 1 base and 2 bases respectively, with 15 bases between them. This CDR3 comprises 16 residues. The CDR3 DNA, read in part, is TGTGCCAGCAGCTTAGAGGTCAGGGAGGCCCCCTACGAG. This encodes CASSLEVREAPYE. The whole CDR3 sequence is CASSLEVREAPYEQYF.

As regards this clone: Coverage ceases 3 residues before the CDR3 finishes, and the germline J gene fills in the end. V usage is TRBV19 and J usage is TRBJ2-1; no reliable D call. Germline lookup yields CDR1 LNHDA and CDR2 SQIVND (reference sequence). CDR3 size: 16 residues. Deletions cut 3 bases from V and 0 bases from J, with 12 bases between. The chain's CDR3 is CASSIIPSSSYNEQFF. CDR3 DNA, as far as it was read: TGTGCCAGTAGTATCATCCCTTCCAGCTCCTACAATGAG.

In regard to this clone: The read gets to within 3 residues of the CDR3 end, and the germline J gene fills in the rest. The chain combines TRBV19 with TRBJ2-3, with TRBD2 matching 12 bases. The CDR3 has 15 residues. V dropped 4 bases and J dropped 6; count of bases not matched to a gene: 5. Germline-derived CDR1 and CDR2 are LNHDA and SQIVND (reference sequence). The CDR3 loop is CASSNLAGGPDTQYF. Incomplete CDR3 DNA: TGTGCCAGTAGTAATCTAGCGGGAGGGCCGGATACG.

With regard to this clone: The CDR3 end lies 3 residues beyond the end of the read and is filled in from the germline J gene. V usage is TRBV7-3 and J usage is TRBJ2-7, with D maybe TRBD2 (6 bases). CDR3 length: 14 amino acids. Per the germline V gene, CDR1 is SGHTA and CDR2 is FQGTGA. The ends were cut back, 5 bases at V and 3 bases at J, with 14 bases in the middle. The CDR3 loop is CASSPRAGYYEQYF. The part of the CDR3 DNA that was read is TGTGCCAGCAGCCCCCGTGCGGGGTACTACGAG.

Comment on this clone: The read is 3 residues too short to cover the CDR3 end, so that end is filled in from the germline J gene. The rearrangement joins TRBV19 to TRBJ2-7, with D tentatively TRBD1 or TRBD2 (5 bases each). The CDR3 extends over 15 amino acids. Germline V CDR1 and CDR2: LNHDA, SQIVND (reference sequence). V gave up 4 bases and J gave up 4 bases, with 17 bases separating them. The sequenced CDR3 bases are TGTGCCAGTAGTAGTCTTGAGGGGCTTGGATACGAG. It encodes CASSSLEGLGYE. The full CDR3 sequence reads CASSSLEGLGYEQYF.

Note on this clone: The sequence runs out 3 residues before the end of the CDR3; the remainder is reconstructed from the germline J gene. The V call is TRBV7-3, the J call TRBJ1-1, with D uncertain. CDR3 length equals 13 residues. Germline V gives CDR1 SGHTA, CDR2 FQGTGA. Trimming took off 5 bases at V and 4 bases at J, with 11 bases between the two ends. The CDR3 bases that were read are TGTGCCAGCAGCCCTCTCGACATCACTGAA. This encodes CASSPLDITE. The entire CDR3 protein reads CASSPLDITEAFF.

Worth noting for this clone: Read data end 3 residues before the CDR3 end; the end is taken from the germline J gene. The V and J genes are TRBV20-1 and TRBJ2-2; a possible D gene is TRBD2 (6 bases). CDR3 size: 15 residues. CDR1 is DFQATT and CDR2 is SNEGSKA in the germline V gene (reference sequence). Trimming took off 3 bases at V and 0 bases at J, with 11 bases between the two ends. Incomplete CDR3 DNA: TGCAGTGCTAGGGCCCTAGCGACGAACACCGGGGAG. Residues: CSARALATNTGE. In full, the CDR3 is CSARALATNTGELFF.

Comments on this clone: The read finishes 3 residues shy of the CDR3 end, and the germline J gene is used to complete it. This chain connects TRBV19 to TRBJ2-1; 7 nucleotides line up with TRBD2. The CDR3 runs to 15 residues. V gave up 11 bases and J gave up 0 bases; unmatched junction bases: 10. CDR1 LNHDA and CDR2 SQIVND come from the germline V gene (reference sequence). CDR3 loop: CASRWDYSSYNEQFF. CDR3 DNA (partial): TGTGCCTCCAGATGGGACTATAGCTCCTACAATGAG.

CDR3 bases read: TGTGCCAGCAGTTACTCGGTTAAGGCAGGGAGACAAGAGACC. Translated, it gives CASSYSVKAGRQET. The entire CDR3 reads CASSYSVKAGRQETQYF. The chain couples TRBV6-2 or TRBV6-3 to TRBJ2-5; tentatively, D is TRBD1 or TRBD2 (5 bases each). The read gets to within 3 residues of the CDR3 end, and the germline J gene fills in the rest. This CDR3 contains 17 residues. Germline CDR1 and CDR2: MNHEY and SVGEGT. Trimming took off 0 bases at V and 2 bases at J, with 16 bases between the two ends.

On this clone itself: The read is 3 residues too short to cover the CDR3 end, so that end is filled in from the germline J gene. The J gene is TRBJ2-3, the V gene TRBV7-6; 7 positions agree with TRBD1. V was pared by 3 bases and J by 2 bases, with 8 bases of the junction left unmatched. This CDR3 is built from 16 residues. CDR1 is SGHVS and CDR2 is FNYEAQ in the germline V gene. CDR3: CASSFPRDSPTDTQYF. The CDR3 bases that were read are TGTGCCAGCAGCTTTCCCCGGGACAGCCCCACAGATACG.

This clone shows up as medium-sized by frequency. The read ends 3 residues shy of where the CDR3 ends; the end is completed using the germline J gene. This chain links TRBV5-1 with TRBJ2-7; 9 bases are shared with TRBD1. Germline-derived CDR1 and CDR2 are SGHRS and YFSETQ. V gave up 4 bases and J gave up 5 bases; unmatched junction bases: 10. This CDR3 is 15 amino acids long. CDR3 residues: CASSKGTGTFHEQYF. The sequenced CDR3 bases are TGCGCCAGCAGCAAGGGGACAGGGACCTTCCACGAG.

Details on this clone: The sequenced fragment ends 3 residues before the CDR3 boundary, so the rest is inferred from the germline J gene. The chain couples TRBV29-1 to TRBJ2-1; TRBD2 agrees at 14 bases. The V segment lost 6 bases and the J segment 1 base; nucleotides outside the gene matches: 8. CDR1 and CDR2 from the germline V gene are SQVTM and ANQGSEA. CDR3 length: 17 residues. The CDR3 is CSVDGTSGSSSYNEQFF. Incomplete CDR3 DNA: TGCAGCGTGGACGGGACTAGCGGGAGTAGTTCCTACAATGAG.

Remarks on this clone: The read ends 3 residues early relative to the CDR3; the germline J gene fills the gap. This rearrangement joins TRBV10-1 to TRBJ2-7; TRBD2 aligns across 8 bases. CDR3 length equals 15 residues. Trimming took 2 bases from V and 4 from J; bases not matched to a gene: 7. In germline, CDR1 is WNHNN, CDR2 SYGVQD (reference sequence). CDR3 bases read: TGCGCCAGCAGTGAGAGCGGGGGTGGGATTTACGAG. It encodes CASSESGGGIYE. The whole CDR3 protein is CASSESGGGIYEQYF.

With respect to this clone: The read halts 3 residues ahead of the CDR3 end, with the missing end drawn from the germline J gene. The chain recombines TRBV13 with TRBJ1-1; 9 bases fit TRBD1. Germline V gene data show CDR1 as PRHDT and CDR2 as FYEKMQ (reference sequence). This CDR3 has 15 amino acids. V dropped 4 bases and J dropped 0; count of bases not matched to a gene: 3. CDR3 bases read: TGTGCCAGCAGCTCCGGGACAGGGTTGAACACTGAA. It codes for CASSSGTGLNTE. The full CDR3 sequence reads CASSSGTGLNTEAFF.

A remark on this clone: The read ends 3 residues early relative to the CDR3; the germline J gene fills the gap. J is TRBJ2-7 and V is TRBV7-9; 12 bases map to TRBD2. Germline V gene lookup returns CDR1 SEHNR and CDR2 FQNEAQ (reference sequence). Trimming at V came to 3 bases and at J to 3 bases, leaving 3 bases not matched to a gene. The CDR3 is 15 residues long. The CDR3 DNA, read in part, is TGTGCCAGCAGCTTCGTACTAGCGGGAGGCTACGAG. Its translation is CASSFVLAGGYE. The whole CDR3 protein reads CASSFVLAGGYEQYF.

As to this clone: Coverage ceases 3 residues before the CDR3 finishes, and the germline J gene fills in the end. The rearrangement uses TRBV7-2 and TRBJ2-1; D gene ambiguous. The CDR3 is 14 amino acids. CDR1 and CDR2 (germline): SGHTA, FQGNSA. The V end lost 2 bases, the J end lost 7 bases, and 12 bases lay between the germline ends. This CDR3 is CASSLQGPLNEQFF. Incomplete CDR3 DNA: TGTGCCAGCAGCTTACAAGGGCCGCTGAATGAG. The full variable domain, in which reference TRBV7-2 and TRBJ2-1 provide the parts outside the CDR3, is GAGVSQSPSNKVTEKGKDVELRCDPISGHTALYWYRQSLGQGLEFLIYFQGNSAPDKSGLPSDRFSAERTGGSVSTLTIQRTQQEDSAVYLCASSLQGPLNEQFFGPGTRLTVL.

As to this clone: The read gets to within 3 residues of the CDR3 end, and the germline J gene fills in the rest. The rearrangement joins TRBV7-9 to TRBJ2-7, with no clear D. The CDR3 has 12 amino acids. Germline-derived CDR1 and CDR2 are SEHNR and FQNEAQ (reference sequence). V lost 5 bases and J lost 3, with 8 bases in between. The CDR3 bases that were read are TGTGCCAGCAGCCAGGATCTCTACGAG. Protein product: CASSQDLYE. The whole CDR3 region reads CASSQDLYEQYF.

In the case of this clone: The sequenced fragment ends 3 residues before the CDR3 boundary, so the rest is inferred from the germline J gene. The chain employs TRBV18 and TRBJ1-1, with TRBD1 as a possible D gene (6 bases). Germline CDR1 is KGHSH and CDR2 is LQKENI. The V gene lost 3 bases and the J gene lost 4 bases, with 9 bases spanning the gap. CDR3 size: 13 residues. CDR3 residues: CASSPVGGTEAFF. CDR3 bases read: TGTGCCAGCTCACCGGTAGGGGGCACTGAA.

Note on this clone: The read falls 3 residues short of the CDR3 end, and the missing part is taken from the germline J gene. J is TRBJ2-1 and V is TRBV19; 11 bases fit TRBD2. CDR3 length: 18 residues. V lost 8 bases to trimming and J lost 3 bases; unmatched junction nucleotides: 15. The germline V gene encodes CDR1 LNHDA and CDR2 SQIVND (reference sequence). The CDR3 loop is CASAGWDIAGGLYNEQFF. The sequenced part of the CDR3 DNA is TGTGCCAGTGCGGGCTGGGACATAGCGGGAGGGCTCTACAATGAG.

In the case of this clone: The CDR3 is cut off 3 residues early in the read; its end comes from the germline J gene. V gene TRBV7-9 combines with J gene TRBJ2-2; D is unclear. The CDR3 contains 11 residues. The germline V and J ends were trimmed by 5 bases and 4 bases, with 2 bases remaining between them. Looked up from germline, CDR1 is SEHNR and CDR2 is FQNEAQ (reference sequence). CDR3 DNA (partial): TGTGCCAGCAGCCTCACCGGGGAG. Its protein product is CASSLTGE. The whole CDR3 region reads CASSLTGELFF.

As concerns this clone: The observed sequence ends 3 residues before the CDR3 terminus, with the missing tail filled in from the germline J gene. V usage is TRBV7-6 and J usage is TRBJ1-1; D is perhaps TRBD1 (6 bases). The CDR3 sequence is 13 residues long. From germline, CDR1 is SGHVS and CDR2 FNYEAQ. The CDR3 sequence is CASSALPTGGAFF. Partial CDR3 DNA: TGTGCCAGCAGCGCACTCCCGACAGGAGGA.

On this clone: The read finishes 3 residues shy of the CDR3 end, and the germline J gene is used to complete it. The chain combines TRBV6-1 with TRBJ1-1, with D possibly matching TRBD1 (5 bases). Trimming stripped 2 bases from V and 3 bases from J, with 16 bases between. Germline values: CDR1 MNHNS, CDR2 SASEGT. CDR3 size: 16 residues. CDR3 DNA (partial): TGTGCCAGCAGTGAATGGGGGGACCCCTTCGACACTGAA. This translates into CASSEWGDPFDTE. The whole CDR3 protein is CASSEWGDPFDTEAFF.